This entry features one T cell receptor beta chain sequence. The antigen remains unidentified. At one end, the junction sequence differs from germline, possibly due to a read error. The record originates from a study of CD8+CD57+ T cells in acquired aplastic anemia. About the research overall: Yields of DNA that came from sorted CD4+ and CD8+ cells averaged roughly 3 ug. Roughly 9.9 million reads, on average, were obtained for CD4+ cells from healthy donors.

The CDR3 runs to 15 residues. Germline V gene sequence: CDR1 LNHDA, CDR2 SQIVND (reference sequence). For CDR3 and TCR beta VDJ profiling, genomic DNA was the template used. TCRdb processed the reads anew with MiXCR; each CDR3 protein has one entry. Of about 200,000 distinct CDR3 sequences listed, roughly 35% were seen once; the top ten hold roughly 1.1%. General study points: Patients had approximately 30 CD8+ CDR3 sequences in common with controls (the shared set). Patients and controls had CD8+ Simpson's diversity values that were not significantly distinct.

Sequenced material: sorted CD4+, CD8+, or CD8+CD57+ T cells (not recorded which) from PBMCs. This chain uses TRBV19 with TRBJ1-5; D remains unclear. The TCR was taken from a human donor in good health, serving as a control. This CDR3 reads CASRTTFNSNQPRHF. In DNA, the CDR3 is TGTGCCAGTAGGACTACCTTTAATAGCAATCAGCCCCGGCATTTT.